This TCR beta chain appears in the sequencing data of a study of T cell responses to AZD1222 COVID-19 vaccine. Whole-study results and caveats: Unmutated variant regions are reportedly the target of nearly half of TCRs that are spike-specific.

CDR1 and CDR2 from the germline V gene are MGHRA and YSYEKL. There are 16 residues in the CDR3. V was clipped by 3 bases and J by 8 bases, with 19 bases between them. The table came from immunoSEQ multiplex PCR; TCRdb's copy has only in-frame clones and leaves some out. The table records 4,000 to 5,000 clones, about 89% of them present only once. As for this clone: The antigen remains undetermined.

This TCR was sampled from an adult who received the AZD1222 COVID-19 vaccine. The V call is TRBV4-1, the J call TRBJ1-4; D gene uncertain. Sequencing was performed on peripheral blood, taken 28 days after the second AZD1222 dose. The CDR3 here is CASSQGIKVGGEKLFF. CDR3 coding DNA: TGCGCCAGCAGCCAGGGTATAAAGGTGGGAGGAGAAAAACTGTTTTTT.